This TCR beta chain was identified in a study of blood T cell repertoires in COVID-19. Study as a whole: Spain, Italy and the United States supplied samples that represented acute and convalescent COVID-19. T cells, B-cell-depleted T cells, or PBMCs supplied cDNA or gDNA.

Per the original data handling: How many nucleated cells were present was estimated from reference gene primer amplification. Some clones are missing from TCRdb's copy, which holds only in-frame ones; the method was immunoSEQ multiplex PCR. That table furnishes V, J and clone size, whereas the DNA furnished D and trimming. Of 200,000 to 300,000 clones detected, approximately 83% appear once; the ten largest clones hold roughly 5.5%. The CDR3 runs 16 residues. V lost 1 base, J lost 3 bases, and 13 bases lay in between. Germline lookup yields CDR1 SGHNT and CDR2 YYREEE (reference sequence). This sequence originates from a human donor in a cohort sampled during active COVID-19. This chain connects TRBV5-4 to TRBJ1-4; perhaps TRBD1 as D (6 bases). Material: peripheral blood. The CDR3 bases are TGTGCCAGCAGCTTGCCAGGGGCGCAGGCTAATGAAAAACTGTTTTTT. This gives the protein CASSLPGAQANEKLFF.